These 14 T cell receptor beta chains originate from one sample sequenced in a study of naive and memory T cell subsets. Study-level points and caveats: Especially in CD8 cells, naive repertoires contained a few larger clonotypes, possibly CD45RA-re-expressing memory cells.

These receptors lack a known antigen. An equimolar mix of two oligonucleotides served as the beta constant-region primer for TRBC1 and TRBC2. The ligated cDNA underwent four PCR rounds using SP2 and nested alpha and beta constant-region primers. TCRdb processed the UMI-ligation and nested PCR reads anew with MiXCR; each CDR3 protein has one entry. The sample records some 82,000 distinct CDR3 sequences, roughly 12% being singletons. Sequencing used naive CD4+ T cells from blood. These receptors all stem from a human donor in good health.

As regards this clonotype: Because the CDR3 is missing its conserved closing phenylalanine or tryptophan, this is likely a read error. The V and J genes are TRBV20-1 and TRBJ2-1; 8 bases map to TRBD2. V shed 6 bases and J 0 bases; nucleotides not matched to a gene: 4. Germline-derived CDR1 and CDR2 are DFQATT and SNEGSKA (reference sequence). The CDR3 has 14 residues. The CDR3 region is CSADSGDSYNEQFL. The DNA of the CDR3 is TGCAGTGCAGATAGCGGGGACTCCTACAATGAGCAGTTCCTC.

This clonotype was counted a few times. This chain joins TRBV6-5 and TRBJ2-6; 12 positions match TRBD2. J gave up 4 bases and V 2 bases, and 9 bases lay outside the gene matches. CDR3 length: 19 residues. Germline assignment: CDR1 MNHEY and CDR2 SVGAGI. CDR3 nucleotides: TGTGCCAGCAGTTACCTAGCGGGAGGGATAACCAAAGGGGCCAACGTCCTGACTTTC. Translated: CASSYLAGGITKGANVLTF.

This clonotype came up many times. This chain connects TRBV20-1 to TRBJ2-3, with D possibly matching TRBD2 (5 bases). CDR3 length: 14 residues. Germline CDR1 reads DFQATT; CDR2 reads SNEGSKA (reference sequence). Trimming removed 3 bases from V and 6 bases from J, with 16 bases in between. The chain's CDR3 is CSARLGVGSDTQYF. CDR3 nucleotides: TGCAGTGCTAGGCTCGGGGTTGGGTCTGATACGCAGTATTTT.

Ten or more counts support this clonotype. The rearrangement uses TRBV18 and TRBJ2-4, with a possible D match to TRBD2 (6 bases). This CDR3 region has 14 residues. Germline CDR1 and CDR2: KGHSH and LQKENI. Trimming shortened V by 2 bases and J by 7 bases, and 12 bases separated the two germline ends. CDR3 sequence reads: CASSPSTSGNIQYF. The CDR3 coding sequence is TGTGCCAGCTCACCATCGACTAGTGGTAACATTCAGTACTTC.

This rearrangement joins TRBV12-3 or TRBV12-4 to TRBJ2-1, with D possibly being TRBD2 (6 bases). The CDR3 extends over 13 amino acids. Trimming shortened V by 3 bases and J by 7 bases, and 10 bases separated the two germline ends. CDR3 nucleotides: TGTGCCAGCAGTTTTGAGGGAGGAAATGAGCAGTTCTTC. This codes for CASSFEGGNEQFF.

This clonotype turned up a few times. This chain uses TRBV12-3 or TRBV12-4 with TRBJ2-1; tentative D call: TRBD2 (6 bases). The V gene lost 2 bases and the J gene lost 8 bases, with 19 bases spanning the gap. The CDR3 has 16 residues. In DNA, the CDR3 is TGTGCCAGCAGTTTATTGGTCGGGAGCTTTAGGGATGAGCAGTTCTTC. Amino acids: CASSLLVGSFRDEQFF.

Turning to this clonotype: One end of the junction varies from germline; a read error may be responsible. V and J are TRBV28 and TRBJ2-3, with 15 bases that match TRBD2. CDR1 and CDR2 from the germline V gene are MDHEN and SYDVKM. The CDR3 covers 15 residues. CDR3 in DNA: TGTGTCAGCAGTAGGACTAGCGGGGGGGAAAATACGCAGTATTTT. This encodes CVSSRTSGGENTQYF.

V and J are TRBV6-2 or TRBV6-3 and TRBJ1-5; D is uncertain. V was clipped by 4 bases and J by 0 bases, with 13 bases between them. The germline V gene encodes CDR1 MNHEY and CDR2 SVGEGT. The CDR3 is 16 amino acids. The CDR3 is CASSWFGSYSNQPQHF. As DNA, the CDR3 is TGTGCCAGCAGTTGGTTCGGGAGCTATAGCAATCAGCCCCAGCATTTT.

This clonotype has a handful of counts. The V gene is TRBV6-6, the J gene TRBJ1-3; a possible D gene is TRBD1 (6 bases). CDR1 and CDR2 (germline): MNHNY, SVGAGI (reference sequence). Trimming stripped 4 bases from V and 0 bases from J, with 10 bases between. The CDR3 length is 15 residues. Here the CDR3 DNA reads TGTGCCAGCAGTTCGGGGGACAACTCTGGAAACACCATATATTTT. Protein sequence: CASSSGDNSGNTIYF.

The CDR3 nucleotides read TGTGCCAGTAGGTCCACGACACGCTCTGGGGCCAACGTCCTGACTTTC. Protein: CASRSTTRSGANVLTF. V usage is TRBV19 and J usage is TRBJ2-6; no reliable D call. CDR1 and CDR2 (germline): LNHDA, SQIVND (reference sequence). The CDR3 spans 16 residues. V shed 6 bases and J shed 0 bases, with 12 bases lying between them.

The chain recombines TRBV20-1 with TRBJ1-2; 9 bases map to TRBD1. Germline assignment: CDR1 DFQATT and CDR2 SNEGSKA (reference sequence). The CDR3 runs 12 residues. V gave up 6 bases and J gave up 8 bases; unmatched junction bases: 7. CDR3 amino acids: CSAQTGGAGYTF. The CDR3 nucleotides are TGCAGTGCCCAGACAGGGGGTGCCGGCTACACCTTC.

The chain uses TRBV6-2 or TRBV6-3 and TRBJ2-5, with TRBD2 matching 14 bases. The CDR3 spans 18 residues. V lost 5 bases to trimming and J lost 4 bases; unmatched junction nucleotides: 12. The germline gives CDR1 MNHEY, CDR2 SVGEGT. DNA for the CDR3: TGTGCCAGCAGTCCCAGACATCCGGGACTAGCGGGAGTAGAGACCCAGTACTTC. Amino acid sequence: CASSPRHPGLAGVETQYF.

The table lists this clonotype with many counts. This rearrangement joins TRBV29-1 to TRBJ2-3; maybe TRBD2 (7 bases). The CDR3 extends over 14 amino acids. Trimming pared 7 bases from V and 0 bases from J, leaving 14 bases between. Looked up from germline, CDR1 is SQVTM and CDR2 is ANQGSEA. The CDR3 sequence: CSGGRGTSTDTQYF. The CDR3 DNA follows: TGCAGCGGTGGGAGGGGGACTAGCACAGATACGCAGTATTTT.

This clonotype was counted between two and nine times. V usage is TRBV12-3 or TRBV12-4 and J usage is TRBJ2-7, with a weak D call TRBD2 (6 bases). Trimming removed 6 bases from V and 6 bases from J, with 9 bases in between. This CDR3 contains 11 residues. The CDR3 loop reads CASSGGGEQYF. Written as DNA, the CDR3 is TGTGCCAGCAGCGGGGGAGGCGAGCAGTACTTC.